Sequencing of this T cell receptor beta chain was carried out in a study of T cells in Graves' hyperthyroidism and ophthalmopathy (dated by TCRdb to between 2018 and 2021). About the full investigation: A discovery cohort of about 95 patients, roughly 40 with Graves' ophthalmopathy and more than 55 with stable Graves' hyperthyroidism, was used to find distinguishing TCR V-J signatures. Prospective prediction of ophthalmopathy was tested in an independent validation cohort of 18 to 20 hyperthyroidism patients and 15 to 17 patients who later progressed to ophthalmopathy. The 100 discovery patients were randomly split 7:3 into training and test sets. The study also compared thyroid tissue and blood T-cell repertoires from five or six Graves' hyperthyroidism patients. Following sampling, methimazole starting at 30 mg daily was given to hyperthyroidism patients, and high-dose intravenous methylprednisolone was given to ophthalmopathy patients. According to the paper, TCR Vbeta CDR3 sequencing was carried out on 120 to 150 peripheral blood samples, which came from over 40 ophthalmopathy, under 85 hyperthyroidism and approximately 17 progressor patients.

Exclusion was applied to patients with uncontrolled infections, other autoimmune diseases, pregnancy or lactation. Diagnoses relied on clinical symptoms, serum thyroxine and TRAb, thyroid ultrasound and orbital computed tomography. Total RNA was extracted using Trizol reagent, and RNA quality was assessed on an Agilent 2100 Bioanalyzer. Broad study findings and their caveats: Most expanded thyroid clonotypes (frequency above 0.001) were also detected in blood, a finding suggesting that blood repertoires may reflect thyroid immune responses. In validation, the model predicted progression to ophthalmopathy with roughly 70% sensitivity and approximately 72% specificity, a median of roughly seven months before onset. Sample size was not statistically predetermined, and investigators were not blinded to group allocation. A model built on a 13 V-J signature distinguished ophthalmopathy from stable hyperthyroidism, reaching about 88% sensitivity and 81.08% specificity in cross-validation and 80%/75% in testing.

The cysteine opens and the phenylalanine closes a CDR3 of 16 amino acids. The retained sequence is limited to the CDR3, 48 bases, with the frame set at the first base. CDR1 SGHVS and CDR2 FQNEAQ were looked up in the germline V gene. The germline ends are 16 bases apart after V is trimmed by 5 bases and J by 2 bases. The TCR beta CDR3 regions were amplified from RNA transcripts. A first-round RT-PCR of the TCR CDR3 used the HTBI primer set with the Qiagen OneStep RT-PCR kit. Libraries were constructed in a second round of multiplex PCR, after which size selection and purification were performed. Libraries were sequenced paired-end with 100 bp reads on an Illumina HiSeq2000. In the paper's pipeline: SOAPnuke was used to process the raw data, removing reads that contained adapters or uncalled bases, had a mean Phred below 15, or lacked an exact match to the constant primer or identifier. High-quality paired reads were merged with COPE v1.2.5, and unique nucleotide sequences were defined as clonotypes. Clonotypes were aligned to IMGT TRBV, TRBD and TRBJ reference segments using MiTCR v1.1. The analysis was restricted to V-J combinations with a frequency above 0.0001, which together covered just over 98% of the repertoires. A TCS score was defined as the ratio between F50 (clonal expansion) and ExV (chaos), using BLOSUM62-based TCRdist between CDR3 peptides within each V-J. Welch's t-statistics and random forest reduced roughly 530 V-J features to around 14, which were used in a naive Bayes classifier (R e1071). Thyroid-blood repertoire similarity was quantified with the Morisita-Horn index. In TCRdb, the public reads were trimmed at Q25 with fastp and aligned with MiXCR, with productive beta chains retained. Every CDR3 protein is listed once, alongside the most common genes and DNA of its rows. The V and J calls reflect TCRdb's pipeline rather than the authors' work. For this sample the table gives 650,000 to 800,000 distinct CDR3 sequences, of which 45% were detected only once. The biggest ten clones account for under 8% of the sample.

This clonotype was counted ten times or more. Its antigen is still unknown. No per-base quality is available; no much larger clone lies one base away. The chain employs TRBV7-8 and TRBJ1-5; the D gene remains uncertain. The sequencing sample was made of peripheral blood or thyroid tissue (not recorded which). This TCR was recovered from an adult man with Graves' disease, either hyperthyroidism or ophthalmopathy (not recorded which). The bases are TGTGCCAGCAGCGCGTCCATTCTAGACCGCAATCAGCCCCAGCATTTT. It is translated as CASSASILDRNQPQHF.